This T cell receptor (beta chain) was found in a study of blood T cell repertoires in COVID-19. Whole-study context: T cells, B-cell-depleted T cells, or PBMCs supplied cDNA or gDNA.

This CDR3 contains 12 residues. V lost 3 bases and J lost 6, with 7 bases in between. CDR1 and CDR2 (germline): SGHTA, FQGTGA. All enrollees were roughly 18 to 89 years old and from fewer than 25 US areas. Participants' reported clinical history set cohort assignment. Original handling: Amplification of reference gene primers was used by the study to estimate nucleated cell counts. Using immunoSEQ multiplex PCR, the repertoire was profiled, and TCRdb retains in-frame clones only, with some absent. The V and J calls and the clone size are those of that table, but D and trimming were determined from the DNA. The sample consists of some 220,000 clones, approximately 80% of them appearing once.

The chain joins TRBV7-3 to TRBJ2-3; D unresolved. This clonotype was obtained from a woman between 40 and 50 years old with acute COVID-19. Sequenced sample: PBMCs or T cells enriched from blood (not recorded which). Here the CDR3 DNA reads TGTGCCAGCAGCTTCCCGTCGGATACGCAGTATTTT. Residues: CASSFPSDTQYF.